This entry features one T cell receptor (beta chain) sequence. The sample belongs to a study of technical replicates of blood from a handful of donors. Repertoires were generated with immunoSEQ multiplex PCR, while TCRdb's copy carries only in-frame clones and drops some. Of 74,000 or so clones detected, around 90% appear once; the ten largest clones hold 0.27%. The CDR3 totals 14 residues. Germline assignment: CDR1 SEHNR and CDR2 FQNEAQ (reference sequence). V dropped 5 bases and J dropped 9; count of bases not matched to a gene: 10. Sequenced material: T cells isolated from PBMCs. This TCR was recovered from a human donor in good health. The V gene is TRBV7-9, the J gene TRBJ2-4, with TRBD1 matching 7 bases. For the CDR3, the DNA is TGTGCCAGCAGCCCGACAGGGTTAAAGGGCATTCAGTACTTC. Its translation is CASSPTGLKGIQYF.